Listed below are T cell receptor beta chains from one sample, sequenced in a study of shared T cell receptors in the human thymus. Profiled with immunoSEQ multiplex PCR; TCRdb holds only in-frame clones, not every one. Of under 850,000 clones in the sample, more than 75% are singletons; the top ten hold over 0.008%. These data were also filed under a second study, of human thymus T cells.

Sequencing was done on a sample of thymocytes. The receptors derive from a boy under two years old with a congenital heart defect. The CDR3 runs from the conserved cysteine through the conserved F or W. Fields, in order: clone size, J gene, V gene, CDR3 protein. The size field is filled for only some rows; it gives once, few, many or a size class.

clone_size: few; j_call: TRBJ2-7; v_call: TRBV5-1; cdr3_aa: CASSLASGSSYEQYF
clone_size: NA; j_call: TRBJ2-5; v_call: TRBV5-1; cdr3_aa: CASSSTGVGETQYF
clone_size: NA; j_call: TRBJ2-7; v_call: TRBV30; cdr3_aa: CAWSVASQAYEQYF
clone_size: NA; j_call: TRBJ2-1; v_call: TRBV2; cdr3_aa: CASSVPERDYYNEQFF
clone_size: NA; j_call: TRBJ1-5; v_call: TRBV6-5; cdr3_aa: CASSYVQSNQPQHF
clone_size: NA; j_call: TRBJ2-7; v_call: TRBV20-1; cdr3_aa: CSAGSDEQYF
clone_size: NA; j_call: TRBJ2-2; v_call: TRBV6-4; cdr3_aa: CASSDRTSGSGIGELFF
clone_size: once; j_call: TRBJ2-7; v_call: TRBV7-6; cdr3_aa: CASSRCQGNEQYF
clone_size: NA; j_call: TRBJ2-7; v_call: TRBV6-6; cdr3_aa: CASSYTGQGHYEQYF
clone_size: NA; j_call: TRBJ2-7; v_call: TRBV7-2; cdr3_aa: CASSLRVGVHEQYF
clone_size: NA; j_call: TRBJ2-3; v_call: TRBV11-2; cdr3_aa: CASSPGTSGSSSDTQYF
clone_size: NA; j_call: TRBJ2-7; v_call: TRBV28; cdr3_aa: CASRTSGSSYEQYF
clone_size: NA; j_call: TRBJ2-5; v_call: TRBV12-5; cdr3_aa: CASGSSGQETQYF
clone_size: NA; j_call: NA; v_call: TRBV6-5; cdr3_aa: CASRRQGASYEQYF
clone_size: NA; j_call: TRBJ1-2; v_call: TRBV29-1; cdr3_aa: CSVAPPKTGGAYGYTF
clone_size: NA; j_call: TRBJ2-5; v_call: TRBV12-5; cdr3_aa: CASGLAGQGQETQYF
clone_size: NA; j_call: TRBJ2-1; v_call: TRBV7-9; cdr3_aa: CASNGEGAFYNEQFF
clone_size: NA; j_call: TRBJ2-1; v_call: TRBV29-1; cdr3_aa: CSLLRTGEKSYNEQFF
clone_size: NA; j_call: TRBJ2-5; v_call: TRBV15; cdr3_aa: CATSRDRGRTETQYF
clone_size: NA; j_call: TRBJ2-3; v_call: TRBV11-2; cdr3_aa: CASSLEVGGPSTDTQYF
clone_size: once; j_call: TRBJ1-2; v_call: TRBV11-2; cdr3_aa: CASSIGPGGGYTF
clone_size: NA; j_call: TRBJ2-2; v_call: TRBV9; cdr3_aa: CASSVEQRTNTGELFF
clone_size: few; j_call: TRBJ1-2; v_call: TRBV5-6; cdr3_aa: CASSWGLRGGYGYTF
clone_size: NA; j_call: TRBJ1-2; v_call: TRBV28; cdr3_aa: CASSFRTENYGYTF
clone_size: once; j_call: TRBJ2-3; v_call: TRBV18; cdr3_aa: CASSRAGHASTDTQYF
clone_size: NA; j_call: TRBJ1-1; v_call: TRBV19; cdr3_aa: CASTLRDIGTMDTEAFF
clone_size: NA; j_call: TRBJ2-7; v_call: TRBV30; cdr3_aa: CAWSLDKGPFKTPYEQYF
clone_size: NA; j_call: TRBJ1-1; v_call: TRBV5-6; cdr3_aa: CASSTDRGRVNTEAFF
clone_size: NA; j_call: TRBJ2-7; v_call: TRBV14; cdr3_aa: CASSQGASGPSYEQYF
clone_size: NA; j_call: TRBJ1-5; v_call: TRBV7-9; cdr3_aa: CASSLGRATVGQPQHF
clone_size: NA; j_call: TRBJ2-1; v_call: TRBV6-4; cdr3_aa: CASSEGGGLNEQFF
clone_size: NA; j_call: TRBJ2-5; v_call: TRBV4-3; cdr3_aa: CASSHSGRALTKETQYF
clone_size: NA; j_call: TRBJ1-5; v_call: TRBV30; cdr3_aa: CAWSRQGCNQPQHF
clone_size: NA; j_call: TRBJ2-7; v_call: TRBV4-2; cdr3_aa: CASSQDGQGSSYEQYF